This T cell receptor (beta chain) was retrieved from a study of graft-versus-host responses after intestinal transplantation. About the study: For 2 to 4 years after anti-thymocyte globulin induction, all recipients took tacrolimus and steroids. Study results and limitations: Circulating GvH clone levels at their peak were associated with HvG declines (early post-transplant). There were GvH clones found in recipient marrow, and some of them appeared first in ileum or blood.

The J segment lost 2 bases and the V segment lost 3 bases, leaving 10 bases of the junction unmatched. The CDR3 loop spans 17 amino acids. Germline CDR1 LNHDA, CDR2 SQIVND (reference sequence). Responder cells labeled with CFSE (around 200,000) were co-plated with irradiated stimulator cells labeled with violet dye (around 200,000). Only in-frame clones appear in the TCRdb table, and some are missing; sequencing was by immunoSEQ multiplex PCR. The repertoire holds several thousand clones, with around 32% as singletons. Sequencing was performed on alloreactive CD8+ T cells from a mixed lymphocyte reaction culture, taken before intestinal transplant. Subset indicated: CFSE-low proliferating T cells sorted from roughly 6-day pre-transplant mixed lymphocyte reaction (GvH or HvG direction). The V gene is TRBV19, the J gene TRBJ2-5; 9 bases fit TRBD2. This TCR came from a human patient who received an intestinal transplant. The CDR3 DNA reads as TGTGCCAGTAGTATTGTAGCGGGAGTACCTTCACAAGAGACCCAGTACTTC. This codes for CASSIVAGVPSQETQYF. Variable domain in full (rest from reference TRBV19 and TRBJ2-5): DGGITQSPKYLFRKEGQNVTLSCEQNLNHDAMYWYRQDPGQGLRLIYYSQIVNDFQKGDIAEGYSVSREKKESFPLTVTSAQKNPTAFYLCASSIVAGVPSQETQYFGPGTRLLVL.